This TCR beta chain is drawn from a study of PD-L1 blockade in urothelial cancer. About the research overall: Investigators checked blood 3 weeks (second dose) and 6 weeks after treatment start. When blood samples were assessed, the median T cell count was some 130,000.

Patient disease was locally advanced or metastatic urothelial carcinoma. Produced via immunoSEQ multiplex PCR; TCRdb's table is partial and in-frame only. There are around 56,000 clones in the sample; about 86% occur only once, and 2.5% to 3.5% lies in the top ten. This clone has only a few counts. Germline V CDR1 and CDR2: SGDLS, YYNGEE. Trimming left V 0 bases short and J 0 bases short, with 9 bases between. CDR3 size: 15 residues. This receptor was obtained from a man in his fifties with urothelial cancer. The input for sequencing was PBMCs, taken around atezolizumab (anti-PD-L1) treatment. The V and J genes are TRBV9 and TRBJ1-1, with D unclear. The CDR3, as DNA: TGTGCCAGCAGCGTAGAGCCAAGTATGAACACTGAAGCTTTCTTT. Its translation is CASSVEPSMNTEAFF.